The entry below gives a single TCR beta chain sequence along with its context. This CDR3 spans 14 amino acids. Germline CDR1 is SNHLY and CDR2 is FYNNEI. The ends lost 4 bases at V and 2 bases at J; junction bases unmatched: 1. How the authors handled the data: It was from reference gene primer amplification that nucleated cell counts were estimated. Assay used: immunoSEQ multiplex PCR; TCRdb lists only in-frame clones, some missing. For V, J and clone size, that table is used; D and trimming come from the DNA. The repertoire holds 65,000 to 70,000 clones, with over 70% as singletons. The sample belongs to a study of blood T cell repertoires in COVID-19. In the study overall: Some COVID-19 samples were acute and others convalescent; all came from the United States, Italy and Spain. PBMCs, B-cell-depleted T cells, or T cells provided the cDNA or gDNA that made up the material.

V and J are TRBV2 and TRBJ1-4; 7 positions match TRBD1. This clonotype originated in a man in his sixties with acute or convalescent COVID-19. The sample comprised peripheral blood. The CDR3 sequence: CASSAGQTNEKLFF. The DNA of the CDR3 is TGTGCCAGCAGTGCGGGACAGACTAATGAAAAACTGTTTTTT.